This T cell receptor (beta chain) was sequenced for a study of OX40 agonist ivuxolimab in advanced cancers. Study summary: Patients took ivuxolimab, an agonistic anti-OX40 (CD134) antibody. Two cutaneous melanoma patients and one hepatocellular carcinoma patient, three in all, had partial responses.

Whole-study findings and limits: Among the lowest peripheral clonal expansion occurred in 0.1-3.0 mg/kg partial responders. Among T cells, CD8+ cells averaged more expanded clones than CD4+ cells.

On this clone itself: Its antigen is unidentified.

This CDR3 is 15 amino acids long. The J segment lost 7 bases and the V segment lost 0 bases, leaving 5 bases of the junction unmatched. The germline V gene encodes CDR1 MNHEY and CDR2 SMNVEV (reference sequence). Profiled with immunoSEQ multiplex PCR; TCRdb holds only in-frame clones, not every one. There are 50,000 to 75,000 clones in the sample; roughly 89% occur only once, and 1% to 1.5% lies in the top ten. V is TRBV27 and J is TRBJ2-1; 8 bases are a match to TRBD2. Sequences were derived from CD4+ or CD8+ T cells sorted from blood, sampled in a trial of the OX40 agonist ivuxolimab. This clonotype was sampled from an adult with an advanced solid tumor such as melanoma, head and neck, liver or kidney cancer. The CDR3 coding sequence is TGTGCCAGCAGTTTATCCAGCGGGAGATCAAATGAGCAGTTCTTC. Its protein is CASSLSSGRSNEQFF.